This T cell receptor (beta chain) was documented in a study of blood T cells in healthy people across ages (dated by TCRdb to about 2015). Looking at the study overall: Template switching captured roughly one uniquely barcoded TCR beta cDNA molecule per two T cells in model experiments. The study measured age-related changes in TCR beta repertoire diversity using deep sequencing normalized with unique cDNA molecular identifiers. The donors were divided into four age groups: young (average about 16 years), middle-aged (around 37), aged (around 59) and long-lived (82). To avoid experimental bias, donors of different ages were randomly spread across the sequencing lanes. The study analyzed two additional independent replicas of 1 million unique cDNA reads from the same blood draw for two donors, one aged 18 to 29 and one aged 80 or older. Broader findings and caveats from the paper: Compared with the aged group, more naive CD4+ T cells, fewer expanded clones and increased TCR diversity were shown by the long-lived group, suggesting age selection. Conclusive comparison of naive and antigen-experienced compartments was prevented by the profiling of bulk unsorted PBMCs. Estimates of total diversity from one million sequenced T cells were regarded as lower bounds and underestimates. The CMV infection status of donors was not known, potentially confounding age-related changes in expanded clonotypes. There was a strong correlation between observed TCR beta diversity and the percentage of naive T cells measured by flow cytometry. Observed TCR beta diversity per million T cells fell roughly linearly with age, and a significant reduction was already apparent by age around 39.

The library was generated by 5' RACE. The sequencer listed for this sample is Illumina HiSeq 2500. A second PCR of roughly 7 to 11 cycles was performed with a sample-barcoded 5' primer and a J-beta primer mix. Each TCR beta cDNA molecule received a unique molecular identifier from a template-switch 5' adaptor carrying 12 random nucleotides. Each sample yielded at least 3 million CDR3-containing paired-end reads. First-strand cDNA synthesis was performed from all RNA using the Mint cDNA synthesis kit, with priming by a TRBC-specific oligonucleotide. All cDNA was treated with uracil-DNA glycosylase and then went through a first 18-cycle PCR with the universal primers M1SS and BC2_uni_R. In the source study's methods: For normalization, 1 million high-quality reads were randomly selected from each sample, with every read carrying a distinct molecular identifier. Reads with shared molecular identifiers were discarded instead of being binned into consensus sequences. MiTCR, with a Q25 quality threshold and the strictest error-elimination algorithm, was used for CDR3 identification, clonotype clustering and error correction. A nonparametric unseen species model with Euler transformation was used to estimate lower-bound total TCR beta diversity. The raw public reads went through TCRdb reprocessing: fastp at Q25, MiXCR clone calling, in-frame beta chains kept. Merged by CDR3 protein, the rows form single entries marked with the most common genes and DNA. TCRdb assigned the V and J calls; the authors' analysis was not used. A total of some 790,000 distinct CDR3 sequences appear in this sample, around 28% of them only once. The ten largest clones represent roughly 17% of the sample.

Measured from the cysteine to the phenylalanine, the CDR3 is 17 residues long. Of all the DNA, just the CDR3 is kept, 51 bases in frame from base 1. The junction shows trimming of 4 bases on V and 0 bases on J, plus 18 bases between the germline ends. The germline V gene provides CDR1 SGHTA and CDR2 FQGNSA. This clonotype showed up many times. The clone's antigen remains unknown. Per-nucleotide qualities are absent, and no much larger clonotype sits a single base away. The donors were about 40 Caucasian individuals from Russia, aged roughly 6 to 90 years, who were systemically healthy. Each donor gave 8 to 10 milliliters of peripheral blood, collected into EDTA-treated Vacutainer tubes. Ficoll-Paque density-gradient centrifugation was used to isolate PBMCs, with at least 6 million obtained per sample. Total RNA was extracted from PBMCs with Trizol reagent, with at least 5.5 micrograms obtained per sample. Naive CD45RAhigh/CD27high T cell percentages were measured by flow cytometry on a PBMC aliquot from every donor.

The sequence is built from TRBV7-2 and TRBJ1-1; the D gene is possibly TRBD1, with 5 bases matching. The source material was blood. This sequence originates from a woman of 80 years or more in good health. In nucleotides, the sequence is TGTGCCAGCAGCTCGAGGGACCTCAATTCTATGAACACTGAAGCTTTCTTT. It translates to CASSSRDLNSMNTEAFF.